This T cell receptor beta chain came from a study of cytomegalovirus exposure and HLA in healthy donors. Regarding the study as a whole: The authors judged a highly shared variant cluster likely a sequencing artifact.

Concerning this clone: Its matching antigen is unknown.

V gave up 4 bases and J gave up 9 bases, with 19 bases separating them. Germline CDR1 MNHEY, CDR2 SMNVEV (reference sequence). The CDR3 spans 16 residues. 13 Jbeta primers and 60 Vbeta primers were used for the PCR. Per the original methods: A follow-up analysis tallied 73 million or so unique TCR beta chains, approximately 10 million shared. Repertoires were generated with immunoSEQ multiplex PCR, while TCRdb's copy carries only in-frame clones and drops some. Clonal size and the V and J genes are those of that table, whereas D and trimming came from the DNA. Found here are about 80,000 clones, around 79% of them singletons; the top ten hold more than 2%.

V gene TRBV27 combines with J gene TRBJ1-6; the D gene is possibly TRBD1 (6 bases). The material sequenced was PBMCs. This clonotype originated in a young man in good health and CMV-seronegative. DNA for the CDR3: TGTGCCAGCAGTTCGGGACACGGTGGAAGGAGTTCACCCCTCCACTTT. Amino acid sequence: CASSSGHGGRSSPLHF.